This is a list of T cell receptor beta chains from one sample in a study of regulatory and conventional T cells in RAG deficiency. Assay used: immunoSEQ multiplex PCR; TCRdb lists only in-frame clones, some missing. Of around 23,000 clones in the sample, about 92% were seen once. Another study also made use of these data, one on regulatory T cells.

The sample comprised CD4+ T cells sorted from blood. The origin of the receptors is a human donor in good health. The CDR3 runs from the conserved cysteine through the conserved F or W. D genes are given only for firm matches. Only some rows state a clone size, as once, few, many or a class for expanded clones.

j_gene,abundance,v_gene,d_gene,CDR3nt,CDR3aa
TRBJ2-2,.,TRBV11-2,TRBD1,TGTGCCAGCAGCTTAGATACGTCAGGGGGAACCGGGGAGCTGTTTTTT,CASSLDTSGGTGELFF
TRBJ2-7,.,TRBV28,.,TGTGCCAGCAGTCCCCCGGGGCCGGTATACGAGCAGTACTTC,CASSPPGPVYEQYF
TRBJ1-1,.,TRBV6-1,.,TGTGCCAGCGTAAAATTAGATGAAGCTTTCTTT,CASVKLDEAFF
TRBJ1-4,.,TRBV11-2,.,TGTGCCAGCCGCACGATCAGAGGCGGTATTAATGAAAAACTGTTTTTT,CASRTIRGGINEKLFF
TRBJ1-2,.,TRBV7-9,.,TGTGCCAGCAGCTTAACGGGCTATGGCTACACCTTC,CASSLTGYGYTF
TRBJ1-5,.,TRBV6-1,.,TGTGCCAGCAGTGAAGAAGGCTGGTATAGCAATCAGCCCCAGCATTTT,CASSEEGWYSNQPQHF
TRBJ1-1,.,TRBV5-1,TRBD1,TGCGCCAGCAGCGCCCGACAGGGGGCGGTGGGCACTGAAGCTTTCTTT,CASSARQGAVGTEAFF
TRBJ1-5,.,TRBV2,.,TGTGCCAGCAGGCTTGGTCCCGGGGGTACTCAGCCCCAGCATTTT,CASRLGPGGTQPQHF
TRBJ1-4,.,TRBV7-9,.,TGTGCCAGCAGCTTTTCAGGGTCGGCGACTAATGAAAAACTGTTTTTT,CASSFSGSATNEKLFF
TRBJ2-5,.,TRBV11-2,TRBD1,TGTGCCAGCAGCTCCCCTCCGACAGGGATAGAGACCCAGTACTTC,CASSSPPTGIETQYF
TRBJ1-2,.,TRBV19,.,TGTGCCAGTAGAGGGGACCGGTACTATGGCTACACCTTC,CASRGDRYYGYTF
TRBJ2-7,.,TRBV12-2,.,TGTGCAAGTCGCCGGGACAGGAACACTACGAGGCAGTACTTC,CASRRDRNTTRQYF
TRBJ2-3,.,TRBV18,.,TGTGCCAGCTCACCTCCAGGGGGGCGCAGCACAGATACGCAGTATTTT,CASSPPGGRSTDTQYF
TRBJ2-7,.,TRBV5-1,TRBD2,TGCGCCAGCAGCGTATCGGGGGGGACCTACGAGCAGTACTTC,CASSVSGGTYEQYF
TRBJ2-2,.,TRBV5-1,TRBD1,TGCGCCAGCAGCTTGGGACAGGGGGCAAGAACCGGGGAGCTGTTTTTT,CASSLGQGARTGELFF
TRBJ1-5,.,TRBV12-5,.,.,CASGLERDQPQHF
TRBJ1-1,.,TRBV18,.,TGTGCCAGCTCACCAAAGAACGAAGGTGAAGCTTTCTTT,CASSPKNEGEAFF
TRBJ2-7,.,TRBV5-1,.,TGCGCCAGCAGCTCAGACAGTTCAGGTCGCGAGCAGTACTTC,CASSSDSSGREQYF
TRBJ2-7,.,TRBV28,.,TGTGCCAGCAGTCCAACGGACAGAGACGAGCAGTACTTC,CASSPTDRDEQYF
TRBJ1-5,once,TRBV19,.,TGTGCCAGTAATGTCGGAAGACAGCCCCAGCATTTT,CASNVGRQPQHF
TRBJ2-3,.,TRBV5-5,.,TGTGCCAGCAGCTTGGGTTTTACAGATACGCAGTATTTT,CASSLGFTDTQYF
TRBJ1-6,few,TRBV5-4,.,TGTGCCAGCAGCTTGATAGATCCCAATTCACCCCTCCACTTT,CASSLIDPNSPLHF
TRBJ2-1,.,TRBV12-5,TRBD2,TGTGCTAGTGGTTTGGGAGGACTAGCGGGGGGCAACTCCTACAATGAGCAGTTCTTC,CASGLGGLAGGNSYNEQFF
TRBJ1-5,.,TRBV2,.,TGTGCCAGTGTACAGGGCGGCAATCAGCCCCAGCATTTT,CASVQGGNQPQHF
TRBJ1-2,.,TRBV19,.,TGTGCCAGTAGTATAGCCCGAGACTATGGCTACACCTTC,CASSIARDYGYTF
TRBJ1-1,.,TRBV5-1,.,TGCGCCAGCAGCAAAGATCAGGGGAACACTGAAGCTTTCTTT,CASSKDQGNTEAFF
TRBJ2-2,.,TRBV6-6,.,TGTGCCAGCAACCTACCTACCCCGAGGACCGGGGAGCTGTTTTTT,CASNLPTPRTGELFF
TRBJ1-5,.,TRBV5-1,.,TGCGCCAGCAGCTTGTCGGGGCTAGATCAGCCCCAGCATTTT,CASSLSGLDQPQHF
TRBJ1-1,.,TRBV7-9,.,TGTGCCAGCAGCTTGAGCGGGAACACTGAAGCTTTCTTT,CASSLSGNTEAFF
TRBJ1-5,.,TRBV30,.,TGTGCCTGGAGTGTATCAGGAGGTGGCAATCAGCCCCAGCATTTT,CAWSVSGGGNQPQHF
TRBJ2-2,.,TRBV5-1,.,TGCGCCAGCAGCTTGACTTCTCCGAACACCGGGGAGCTGTTTTTT,CASSLTSPNTGELFF
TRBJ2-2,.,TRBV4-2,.,TGTGCCAGCAGCCTCGATCGCTCCGGACATGGGGCCACCGGGGAGCTGTTTTTT,CASSLDRSGHGATGELFF
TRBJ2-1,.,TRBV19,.,TGTGCCAGTAGTATTTCTTCCGGGACCAATGAGCAGTTCTTC,CASSISSGTNEQFF
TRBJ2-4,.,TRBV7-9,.,TGTGCCAGCAATACCCTGGAAGACCCTCAGTACTTC,CASNTLEDPQYF
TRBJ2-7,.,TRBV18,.,TGTGCCAGCTCACCGGAAAATTACGAGCAGTACTTC,CASSPENYEQYF
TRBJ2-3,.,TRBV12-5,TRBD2,TGTGCTAGTGGTTTGGTACGTAGCGGGAGCGCAGATACGCAGTATTTT,CASGLVRSGSADTQYF
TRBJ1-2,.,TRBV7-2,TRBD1,TGTGCCAGCAGCTTAGAAAGGACAGGGGGCTTGGTTGGCTACACCTTC,CASSLERTGGLVGYTF
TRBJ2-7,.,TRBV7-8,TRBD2,TGTGCCAGCAGTCGGACTAGCGGGAGGCGAGACTACGAGCAGTACTTC,CASSRTSGRRDYEQYF
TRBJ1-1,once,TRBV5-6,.,TGTGCCAGCAGCTTGGATTGGCGGAACACTGAAGCTTTCTTT,CASSLDWRNTEAFF
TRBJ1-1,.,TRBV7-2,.,TGTGCCAGCAGCCTGGGGGGAGGGCGGCGAGAAGCTTTCTTT,CASSLGGGRREAFF
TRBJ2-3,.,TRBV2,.,TGTGCCAGCAGTGTTCCAGATACGCAGTATTTT,CASSVPDTQYF
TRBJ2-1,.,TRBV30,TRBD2,TGTGCCAGAAACGGACTAGCCTACAATGAGCAGTTCTTC,CARNGLAYNEQFF
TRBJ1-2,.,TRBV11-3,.,TGTGCCAGCCACCCAGGAACGGCCCCGGGATTTTATGGCTACACCTTC,CASHPGTAPGFYGYTF
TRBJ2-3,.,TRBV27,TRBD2,TGTGCCAGCAGTTTTGGCGGGGGGACAGATACGCAGTATTTT,CASSFGGGTDTQYF
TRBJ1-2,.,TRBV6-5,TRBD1,TGTGCCAGCAGTCCCGACAGGGGCTCCTATGGCTACACCTTC,CASSPDRGSYGYTF
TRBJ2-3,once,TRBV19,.,TGTGCCAGTAGTACCGTGGATACGCAGTATTTT,CASSTVDTQYF
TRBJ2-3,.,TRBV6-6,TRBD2,TGTGCCAGCAGGACTAGCGGGGGGCTATTCCATACGCAGTATTTT,CASRTSGGLFHTQYF
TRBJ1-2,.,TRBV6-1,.,TGTGCCAGCAGGTCAGGGCGTTATGGCTACACCTTC,CASRSGRYGYTF
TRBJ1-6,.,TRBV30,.,TGTGCCTGCCTAAAGGGCTCCTATAATTCACCCCTCCACTTT,CACLKGSYNSPLHF
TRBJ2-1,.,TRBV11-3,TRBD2,TGTGCCAGCAGCTCGGGACTAACTACTCTCCCCTACAATGAGCAGTTCTTC,CASSSGLTTLPYNEQFF
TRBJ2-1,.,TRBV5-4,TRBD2,TGTGCCAGCAGCTTGAGAGGTGGGAGGGAGGGAGAGCAGTTCTTC,CASSLRGGREGEQFF